Each of the 32 T cell receptor beta chains below was sequenced from the same sample in a study of low-dose radiotherapy and immunotherapy resistance in tumors. Time point of the sample: before trial treatment. Covering alpha and beta chains, TRAV- and TRBV-specific primers were used for the first-strand cDNA. The TCRs were subjected to amplification over approximately 20 PCR cycles employing a constant-region primer in conjunction with a V-primer adapter. TCRdb redid the calling of the reads with MiXCR, one entry per CDR3 protein. The data contain tens of thousands of distinct CDR3 sequences, over 15% of them seen just once; the ten biggest clones take up about 2.8%. The input for sequencing was PBMCs, taken before treatment. These receptors originate from a male donor with prostate cancer.

This clonotype was recorded many times. V gene TRBV12-3 or TRBV12-4 combines with J gene TRBJ1-6; D is perhaps TRBD1 (6 bases). Trimming left V 6 bases short and J 8 bases short, with 20 bases between. The CDR3 runs 16 residues. The CDR3, as DNA: TGTGCCAGCAGCCGCACCCCGGGGGGGCAAGATTCACCCCTCCACTTT. It yields the protein CASSRTPGGQDSPLHF.

This clonotype showed up many times. V is TRBV20-1 and J is TRBJ1-2, with TRBD1 identical over 9 bases. The trim removed 5 bases at V and 5 bases at J, leaving 9 bases unmatched. Germline-derived CDR1 and CDR2 are DFQATT and SNEGSKA (reference sequence). The length of the CDR3 is 14 residues. The CDR3 DNA follows: TGCAGTGCTTTCCCTGGACAGGGGAATTATGGCTACACCTTC. Translating it yields CSAFPGQGNYGYTF.

This clonotype was recorded at least ten times. The chain recombines TRBV6-2 or TRBV6-3 with TRBJ2-3; 7 nucleotides align to TRBD2. CDR1 and CDR2 (germline): MNHEY, SVGEGT. The CDR3 totals 15 residues. V lost 3 bases and J lost 0; bases outside the gene matches: 3. The CDR3 reads CASSYWTRSTDTQYF. The DNA of the CDR3 is TGTGCCAGCAGTTATTGGACTAGAAGCACAGATACGCAGTATTTT.

This clonotype was detected many times. The chain is built from TRBV7-6 and TRBJ2-5; D call uncertain. V lost 4 bases to trimming and J lost 5 bases, with 8 bases between them. The CDR3 sequence is 12 residues long. Germline CDR1 is SGHVS and CDR2 is FNYEAQ. The CDR3 is CASSSESETQYF. The CDR3 bases are TGTGCCAGCAGCTCAGAGTCGGAGACCCAGTACTTC.

As to this clonotype: It is likely a read error: a sequence one base away is far more abundant. This rearrangement joins TRBV5-1 to TRBJ2-1; 9 bases line up with TRBD1. This CDR3 contains 13 residues. J lost 10 bases, V lost 2 bases, and 4 bases had no gene match. Germline lookup yields CDR1 SGHRS and CDR2 YFSETQ. CDR3 coding DNA: TGCGCCAGCAGCTTACAGGGGGCGGAAGAGCAGTTCTTC. This gives the protein CASSLQGAEEQFF.

This clonotype was detected ten times or more. V usage is TRBV9 and J usage is TRBJ2-3; D gene unclear. Germline V gene data show CDR1 as SGDLS and CDR2 as YYNGEE. Trimming shortened V by 3 bases and J by 3 bases, and 8 bases separated the two germline ends. The CDR3 spans 13 residues. The CDR3 spells CASSGILTDTQYF. Here the CDR3 DNA reads TGTGCCAGCAGCGGCATCCTTACAGATACGCAGTATTTT.

J is TRBJ2-2 and V is TRBV7-9, with D possibly TRBD1 on 6 matching bases. The germline V and J ends were trimmed by 6 bases and 9 bases, with 17 bases remaining between them. Per the germline V gene, CDR1 is SEHNR and CDR2 is FQNEAQ (reference sequence). CDR3 length equals 14 residues. CDR3 sequence: CASRGQGKARELFF. The CDR3 DNA reads as TGTGCCAGCAGGGGGCAGGGGAAGGCCAGGGAGCTGTTTTTT.

This clonotype was observed many times. The V gene is TRBV7-7, the J gene TRBJ2-1; the match to TRBD2 covers 9 bases. Per germline, CDR1 SSHAT and CDR2 FNYEAQ (reference sequence). The CDR3 runs to 18 residues. The V segment lost 5 bases and the J segment 0 bases; nucleotides outside the gene matches: 11. The CDR3 sequence: CASSRGSGGSSSYNEQFF. The DNA for the CDR3 is TGTGCCAGCAGCCGGGGTAGCGGGGGTTCTAGCTCCTACAATGAGCAGTTCTTC.

In the case of this clonotype: Given a far larger clone just one base away, this is likely a sequencing read error. V gene TRBV5-3 combines with J gene TRBJ2-5; 11 nucleotides match TRBD2. TRBV5-3 is reported as an ORF; its role is uncertain. The CDR3 covers 17 residues. The CDR3, as DNA: TGTGCCAGCAGCTTGGTCTCCGTAGCGGGGGGGGAAGAGACCCAGTACTTC. Its translation: CASSLVSVAGGEETQYF.

This clonotype was detected ten times or more. The rearrangement joins TRBV20-1 to TRBJ2-7; 14 bases match TRBD2. This CDR3 has 14 residues. Unmatched junction bases numbered 2, after V lost 1 base and J lost 6 bases. From germline, CDR1 is DFQATT and CDR2 SNEGSKA (reference sequence). The CDR3, as DNA: TGCAGTGCTAGAGGGACTAGCGGGGGGTCCGAGCAGTACTTC. It translates to CSARGTSGGSEQYF.

This clonotype was found many times. The chain has TRBV18 and TRBJ1-1; 8 bases line up with TRBD1. The junction had 7 bases not matched to a gene; V was cut back by 6 bases and J by 7 bases. Germline assignment: CDR1 KGHSH and CDR2 LQKENI. The length of the CDR3 is 13 residues. CDR3 residues: CASSEQGVNEAFF. As DNA, the CDR3 is TGTGCCAGCTCGGAACAGGGGGTGAATGAAGCTTTCTTT.

Ten or more counts support this clonotype. The J gene is TRBJ2-5, the V gene TRBV2; 8 nucleotides agree with TRBD2. This CDR3 spans 14 amino acids. With V trimmed by 4 bases and J by 4 bases, 5 bases remained unmatched. The germline V gene has CDR1 SNHLY and CDR2 FYNNEI. For the CDR3, the DNA is TGTGCCAGCAGTGGGGGAAGCGGGGGAGAGACCCAGTACTTC. This encodes CASSGGSGGETQYF.

This clonotype was counted at least ten times. This sequence joins TRBV9 and TRBJ2-7; 10 positions match TRBD1. Germline-derived CDR1 and CDR2 are SGDLS and YYNGEE. The CDR3 is 15 residues long. Trimming took 3 bases from V and 7 from J; bases not matched to a gene: 10. The CDR3, as DNA: TGTGCCAGCAGCGCACGGGGACAGGGGCAAGGAGAGCAGTACTTC. Encoded protein: CASSARGQGQGEQYF.

There are many counts of this clonotype. V and J are TRBV6-5 and TRBJ2-1, with 8 bases identical to TRBD1. With V trimmed by 5 bases and J by 9 bases, 12 bases remained unmatched. The CDR3 runs 15 residues. The germline CDR1 and CDR2 sequences are MNHEY and SVGAGI. In DNA form, the CDR3 reads TGTGCCAGCAGTCGGACAGGGCAGAGCGGATCTGAGCAGTTCTTC. Its translation: CASSRTGQSGSEQFF.

This clonotype was counted many times. The CDR3 bases are TGTGCCAGCAGGGGAGAGCATGAGCAGTTCTTC. This translates into CASRGEHEQFF. This chain uses TRBV2 with TRBJ2-1; D might be TRBD2 (5 bases). Trimming stripped 6 bases from V and 8 bases from J, with 8 bases between. The CDR3 is 11 amino acids. Germline V gene lookup returns CDR1 SNHLY and CDR2 FYNNEI.

Details on this clonotype: The CDR3 does not close with the conserved phenylalanine or tryptophan, likely indicating a read error. The chain uses TRBV6-5 and TRBJ1-1; D may be TRBD1 (6 bases). Germline V lookup: CDR1 MNHEY, CDR2 SVGAGI. Trimming took off 8 bases at V and 4 bases at J, with 17 bases between the two ends. CDR3 length equals 14 residues. The CDR3 protein is CASRQGRMSTEAFV. Written as DNA, the CDR3 is TGTGCCAGCCGCCAGGGGCGGATGAGCACTGAAGCTTTCGTT.

The CDR3 bases are TGCGCCAGCACAAATGGGGGGGGGGAGCAGTACTTC. Its translation is CASTNGGGEQYF. This chain joins TRBV10-1 and TRBJ2-7; 7 bases are shared with TRBD2. This CDR3 spans 12 amino acids. The germline CDR1 and CDR2 sequences are WNHNN and SYGVQD (reference sequence). After removal of 7 bases from V and 7 bases from J, the junction contained 7 bases not matched to a gene.

This clonotype has a count of ten or more. The chain combines TRBV12-3 or TRBV12-4 with TRBJ2-1; 14 bases are shared with TRBD2. The CDR3 covers 16 residues. V lost 6 bases, J lost 5 bases, and 6 bases stayed unmatched. CDR3 in DNA: TGTGCCAGCAGCTCCGGACTAGCGGGGGGAAACAATGAGCAGTTCTTC. Amino acids: CASSSGLAGGNNEQFF.

As concerns this clonotype: A far bigger clonotype differs at one base, so this is likely a read error. The rearrangement links TRBV13 to TRBJ2-5; D is possibly TRBD1 (6 bases). V was shortened by 5 bases and J by 4 bases, with 11 bases between the two germline ends. This CDR3 has 13 residues. Germline CDR1 and CDR2: PRHDT and FYEKMQ (reference sequence). CDR3 loop: CASSEAGVETQYF. The CDR3 DNA reads TGTGCCAGCAGCGAGGCAGGGGTAGAGACCCAGTACTTC.

At least ten counts were recorded for this clonotype. The junction departs from the called germline gene at one end, perhaps through a read error. The rearrangement links TRBV12-3 or TRBV12-4 to TRBJ2-5, with D possibly being TRBD1 (6 bases). The CDR3 consists of 16 residues. The CDR3 region is CASSIAQGNLQETQYF. The CDR3 DNA reads TGTGCCAGCAGTATAGCCCAGGGGAACCTCCAAGAGACCCAGTACTTC.

This clonotype was seen repeatedly, ten times or more. J is TRBJ2-1 and V is TRBV30, with D unresolved. The CDR3 has 15 residues. Germline CDR1 and CDR2: GTSNPN and SVGIG (reference sequence). V lost 3 bases and J 5 bases, leaving 17 bases between the germline ends. The CDR3 nucleotides read TGTGCCTGGAGGAGGTGGGCCTGGCCCAACAATGAGCAGTTCTTC. As protein: CAWRRWAWPNNEQFF.

With regard to this clonotype: A far larger clone is only one base removed, so a read error is likely. This chain joins TRBV12-3 or TRBV12-4 and TRBJ2-7; 8 nucleotides line up with TRBD2. J gave up 7 bases and V 5 bases, and 16 bases lay outside the gene matches. The CDR3 extends over 16 amino acids. DNA of the CDR3: TGTGCCAGCAGTCCCTACTGGCGGGGGGATTACAATGAGCAGTACTTC. It translates to CASSPYWRGDYNEQYF.

This clonotype was observed many times. V and J are TRBV11-2 and TRBJ2-1; tentatively, D is TRBD1 or TRBD2 (6 bases each). Trimming removed 1 base at V and 9 bases at J, with 16 bases between. The CDR3 is 15 amino acids. Germline V gene lookup returns CDR1 SGHAT and CDR2 FQNNGV. DNA for the CDR3: TGTGCCAGCAGCTTAGTCTTCGGGGGCGTAGGTGAGCAGTTCTTC. It specifies CASSLVFGGVGEQFF.

This clonotype was detected ten times or more. V gene TRBV4-1 combines with J gene TRBJ2-1, with TRBD2 matching over 11 bases. The CDR3 runs to 16 residues. The germline gives CDR1 MGHRA, CDR2 YSYEKL. The V and J ends lost 2 bases and 5 bases, in that order; junction bases with no gene match: 5. CDR3 region: CASSQLGTSGHNEQFF. The CDR3 DNA reads TGCGCCAGCAGCCAACTAGGGACTAGCGGCCACAATGAGCAGTTCTTC.

This clonotype was recorded at least ten times. An end of the junction differs from the germline gene, which may be a read error. The chain is built from TRBV24-1 and TRBJ2-1; D might be TRBD1 (7 bases). This CDR3 region has 12 residues. CDR1 KGHDR and CDR2 SFDVKD come from the germline V gene. In nucleotides, the CDR3 is TGTGCCACCAGTGCCCCCCAGGGGGGAATGGTCTTC. Translation: CATSAPQGGMVF.

This clonotype was detected ten times or more. The chain joins TRBV7-9 to TRBJ2-1; perhaps TRBD1 as D (5 bases). The CDR3 consists of 16 residues. CDR1 SEHNR and CDR2 FQNEAQ come from the germline V gene (reference sequence). The V gene lost 3 bases and the J gene lost 0 bases, with 12 bases spanning the gap. For the CDR3, the DNA is TGTGCCAGCAGCTTTGGGGCTACCAGCTCCTACAATGAGCAGTTCTTC. It encodes CASSFGATSSYNEQFF. The variable domain in full, completed from reference TRBV7-9 and TRBJ2-1, reads DTGVSQNPRHKITKRGQNVTFRCDPISEHNRLYWYRQTLGQGPEFLTYFQNEAQLEKSRLLSDRFSAERPKGSFSTLEIQRTEQGDSAMYLCASSFGATSSYNEQFFGPGTRLTVL.

This clonotype was seen many times. The chain recombines TRBV28 with TRBJ2-5, with TRBD2 as a possible D gene (6 bases). V lost 2 bases and J lost 5, with 12 bases in between. Germline CDR1 and CDR2: MDHEN and SYDVKM. This CDR3 spans 14 amino acids. CDR3 nucleotides: TGTGCCAGCAGTTTAGGCGGGACGGGGGAGACCCAGTACTTC. Residues: CASSLGGTGETQYF.

This clonotype was detected ten times or more. The chain links TRBV19 to TRBJ1-4; maybe TRBD1 (5 bases). The V end lost 7 bases, the J end lost 0 bases, and 12 bases lay between the germline ends. Germline CDR1 reads LNHDA; CDR2 reads SQIVND (reference sequence). The length of the CDR3 is 15 residues. Here the CDR3 reads CASTIMGATNEKLFF. In DNA form, the CDR3 reads TGTGCCAGTACGATAATGGGGGCAACTAATGAAAAACTGTTTTTT.

This clonotype has only one observation. The gene calls are TRBV12-3 or TRBV12-4 and TRBJ2-3; 7 nucleotides match TRBD1. This CDR3 is built from 15 residues. After removal of 1 base from V and 1 base from J, the junction contained 2 bases not matched to a gene. CDR3 DNA sequence: TGTGCCAGCAGTTTAGGGACAGGAGGCACAGATACGCAGTATTTT. It codes for CASSLGTGGTDTQYF.

J is TRBJ2-2 and V is TRBV7-8, with D tentatively TRBD1 or TRBD2 (6 bases each). The germline CDR1 and CDR2 sequences are SGHVS and FQNEAQ. The CDR3 extends over 12 amino acids. Trimming stripped 0 bases from V and 17 bases from J, with 13 bases between. The CDR3 DNA sequence: TGTGCCAGCAGCTTAGCGGCCGGGGGCTGTTTTTTT. It translates to CASSLAAGGCFF.

This chain uses TRBV29-1 with TRBJ1-2; D ambiguous. The CDR3 spans 12 residues. V lost 4 bases and J lost 8, with 14 bases in between. In germline, CDR1 is SQVTM, CDR2 ANQGSEA. CDR3 DNA: TGCAGCGTTGGACCGTTACCTAAAGGCTACACCTTC. The encoded protein is CSVGPLPKGYTF.

This clonotype was picked up a small number of times. The chain couples TRBV10-1 to TRBJ2-5, with 8 bases that match TRBD1. The germline V gene has CDR1 WNHNN and CDR2 SYGVQD (reference sequence). The V and J ends lost 5 bases and 1 base, in that order; junction bases with no gene match: 3. This CDR3 is built from 14 residues. The CDR3 coding sequence is TGCGCCAGCAGTTCACAGGGGGTCCAAGAGACCCAGTACTTC. Protein sequence: CASSSQGVQETQYF.